This T cell receptor beta chain stems from a study of OX40 agonist ivuxolimab in advanced cancers. Only in-frame clones appear in the TCRdb table, and some are missing; sequencing was by immunoSEQ multiplex PCR. The sample gives approximately 80,000 clones, around 85% of which show up once; about 4% is in the top ten. The V gene's germline CDR1 is LNHNV and CDR2 YYDKDF (reference sequence). The CDR3 is 15 amino acids. With V trimmed by 1 base and J by 7 bases, 7 bases remained unmatched. The sequence was collected from an adult with an advanced solid tumor such as melanoma, head and neck, liver or kidney cancer. The chain has TRBV15 and TRBJ1-5; 7 bases are shared with TRBD1. Sequenced here: CD4+ or CD8+ T cells sorted from blood, sampled in a trial of the OX40 agonist ivuxolimab. CDR3 in amino acids: CATSRAKTGLQPQHF. The CDR3 region has the DNA TGTGCCACCAGCAGAGCCAAGACAGGGCTACAGCCCCAGCATTTT.